Listed below are T cell receptor beta chains from one sample, sequenced in a study of preoperative IRX-2 immunotherapy in early breast cancer. The data were produced by immunoSEQ multiplex PCR, yet TCRdb's version contains in-frame clones alone and is incomplete. The sample shows 35,000 to 50,000 clones, roughly 94% of them seen only once. This specimen was tumor tissue, taken after IRX-2 immunotherapy. All receptors derive from a human donor with breast cancer. The CDR3 runs from the conserved cysteine through the conserved F or W. The D gene is left open where the match is weak. Rows give clone size only sometimes, using once, few, many, or a class for an expanded clone.

.,TRBV7-8,TRBJ2-2,.,CASRRGRGLLPRELFF,TGTGCCAGCAGGCGGGGGCGGGGCTTACTTCCCCGGGAGCTGTTTTTT
.,TRBV2,TRBJ1-2,TRBD1,CASRDTGQGHGYTF,TGTGCCAGCAGGGATACGGGACAGGGTCATGGCTACACCTTC
.,TRBV28,TRBJ1-1,.,CASSFSNYMNTEAFF,TGTGCCAGCAGTTTTTCAAATTACATGAACACTGAAGCTTTCTTT
.,TRBV5-6,TRBJ2-7,TRBD2,CASSFGGSSGSRVYF,TGTGCCAGCAGCTTCGGGGGGTCTAGCGGGAGTCGTGTTTACTTC
.,TRBV7-9,TRBJ2-3,TRBD1,CASTKGQDTDTQYF,TGTGCCAGCACCAAGGGACAGGACACAGATACGCAGTATTTT
once,TRBV13,TRBJ1-5,TRBD1,CASSLDRGLVQPQHF,TGTGCCAGCAGCTTGGACAGGGGACTGGTTCAGCCCCAGCATTTT
.,TRBV6-5,TRBJ2-5,.,CASSYKETQYF,TGTGCCAGCAGCTACAAAGAGACCCAGTACTTC
.,TRBV9,TRBJ2-7,.,CASSVHGGELYEQYF,TGTGCCAGCAGCGTCCACGGGGGCGAGTTGTACGAGCAGTACTTC
.,TRBV7-6,TRBJ1-5,.,CASSSRGQPQHF,TGTGCCAGCAGCTCCAGGGGTCAGCCCCAGCATTTT
.,TRBV7-3,TRBJ1-2,TRBD1,CASSLRGDRAYTF,TGTGCCAGCAGCTTAAGGGGGGACAGGGCCTACACCTTC
.,TRBV5-1,TRBJ2-4,.,CASSPIPDGDIQYF,TGCGCCAGCAGCCCCATACCAGACGGGGACATTCAGTACTTC
.,TRBV15,TRBJ1-3,TRBD1,CATSSRQGSGNTIYF,TGTGCCACCAGCAGTAGACAGGGCTCTGGAAACACCATATATTTT
.,TRBV5-6,TRBJ2-3,.,CASSAGTNTRATDTQYF,TGTGCCAGCAGCGCCGGGACAAACACTCGGGCCACAGATACGCAGTATTTT
.,TRBV15,TRBJ1-5,.,CATSREMWGFQTQPQHF,TGTGCCACCAGCAGAGAGATGTGGGGGTTTCAGACACAGCCCCAGCATTTT
.,TRBV5-8,TRBJ2-5,.,CASSFGSRIETQYF,TGTGCCAGCAGCTTCGGGTCGAGGATTGAGACCCAGTACTTC